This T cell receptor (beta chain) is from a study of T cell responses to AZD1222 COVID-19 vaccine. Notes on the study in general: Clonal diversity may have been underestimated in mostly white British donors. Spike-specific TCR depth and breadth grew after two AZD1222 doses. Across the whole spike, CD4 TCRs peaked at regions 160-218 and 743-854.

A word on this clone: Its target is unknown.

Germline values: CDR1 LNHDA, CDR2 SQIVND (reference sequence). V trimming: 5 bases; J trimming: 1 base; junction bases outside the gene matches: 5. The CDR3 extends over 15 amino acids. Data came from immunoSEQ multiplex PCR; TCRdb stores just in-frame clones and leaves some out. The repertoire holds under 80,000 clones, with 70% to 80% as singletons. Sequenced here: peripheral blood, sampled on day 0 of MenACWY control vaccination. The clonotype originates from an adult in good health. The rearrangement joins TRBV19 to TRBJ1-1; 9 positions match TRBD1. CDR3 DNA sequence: TGTGCCAGTAGTCTACCACAGGGGGCGAACACTGAAGCTTTCTTT. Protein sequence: CASSLPQGANTEAFF. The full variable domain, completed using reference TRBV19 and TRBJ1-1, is DGGITQSPKYLFRKEGQNVTLSCEQNLNHDAMYWYRQDPGQGLRLIYYSQIVNDFQKGDIAEGYSVSREKKESFPLTVTSAQKNPTAFYLCASSLPQGANTEAFFGQGTRLTVV.